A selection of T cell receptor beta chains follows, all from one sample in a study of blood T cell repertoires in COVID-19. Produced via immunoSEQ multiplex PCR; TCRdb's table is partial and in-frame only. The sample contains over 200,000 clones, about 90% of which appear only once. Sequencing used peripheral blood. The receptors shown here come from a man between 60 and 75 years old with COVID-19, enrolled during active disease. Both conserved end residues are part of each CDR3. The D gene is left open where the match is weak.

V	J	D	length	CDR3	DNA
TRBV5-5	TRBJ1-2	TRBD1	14	CASSLGTGGEGYTF	TGTGCCAGCAGCTTGGGGACAGGGGGTGAGGGCTACACCTTC
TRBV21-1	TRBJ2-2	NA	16	CASSKAGTTNTGELFF	TGTGCCAGCAGCAAAGCGGGGACAACGAACACCGGGGAGCTGTTTTTT
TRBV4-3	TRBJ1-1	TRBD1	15	CASSHQQGAVAEAFF	TGCGCCAGCAGCCACCAACAGGGGGCGGTCGCTGAAGCTTTCTTT
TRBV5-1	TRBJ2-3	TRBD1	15	CASSTGTGGPDTQYF	TGCGCCAGCAGCACCGGGACAGGGGGACCAGATACGCAGTATTTT
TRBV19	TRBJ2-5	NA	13	CASSSGGRETQYF	TGTGCCAGTAGTTCCGGGGGGCGCGAGACCCAGTACTTC
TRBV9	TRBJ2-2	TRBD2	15	CASSVATSPTGELFF	TGTGCCAGCAGCGTAGCGACTAGCCCGACCGGGGAGCTGTTTTTT
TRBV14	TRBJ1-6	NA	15	CASSQDGRGNSPLHF	TGTGCCAGCAGCCAAGATGGACGGGGGAATTCACCCCTCCACTTT
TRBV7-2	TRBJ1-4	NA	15	CASQPGGPPNEKLFF	TGTGCCAGCCAACCCGGGGGGCCCCCTAATGAAAAACTGTTTTTT
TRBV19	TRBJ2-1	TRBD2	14	CASSTSGSYNEQFF	TGTGCCAGTAGTACTAGCGGGAGCTACAATGAGCAGTTCTTC
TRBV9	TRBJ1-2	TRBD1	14	CASSVGGTGSGYTF	TGTGCCAGCAGCGTAGGGGGGACAGGGTCCGGCTACACCTTC
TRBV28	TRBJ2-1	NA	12	CASSLLANEQFF	TGTGCCAGCAGTTTATTGGCCAATGAGCAGTTCTTC
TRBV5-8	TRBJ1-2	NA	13	CASSLLRGHGYTF	TGTGCCAGCAGCTTGTTGCGGGGGCACGGCTACACCTTC
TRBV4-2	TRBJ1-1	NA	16	CASSQEIGGRNTEAFF	TGTGCCAGCAGCCAGGAAATAGGGGGTCGGAACACTGAAGCTTTCTTT
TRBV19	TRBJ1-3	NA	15	CASKESRVASDTIYF	TGTGCCAGTAAAGAGTCGAGGGTGGCTTCGGACACCATATATTTT